Detailed here is one T cell receptor beta chain. The protocol was immunoSEQ multiplex PCR, while the TCRdb copy is restricted to in-frame clones and leaves out a portion. The sample yields 350,000 to 550,000 clones, 80% to 90% seen once. The entry originates in a study of blood T cell repertoires in COVID-19. Whole-study context: In each case, the material was cDNA or gDNA derived from T cells, B-cell-depleted T cells, or PBMCs.

Assignments of participants to cohorts depended upon their own reported clinical history. The sequencing sample was made of PBMCs or T cells enriched from blood (not recorded which). The clonotype comes from a young man who had recovered from COVID-19.

The CDR3 loop reads CASSPGTGAIRQYF. The CDR3 region has the DNA TGTGCCAGTAGTCCCGGGACAGGGGCGATAAGGCAGTACTTC. This chain joins TRBV19 and TRBJ2-7, with TRBD1 identical over 10 bases. Unmatched junction bases numbered 10, after V lost 5 bases and J lost 9 bases. CDR3 length: 14 amino acids. Germline CDR1 LNHDA, CDR2 SQIVND (reference sequence).